This T cell receptor (beta chain) was captured in a study of blood T cell repertoires in COVID-19. Turning to the study itself: Acute and convalescent COVID-19 specimens originated in the United States, Italy and Spain.

Clinical history reported by participants formed the basis on which cohorts were assigned. TCRdb's copy holds only in-frame clones and misses some; the assay was immunoSEQ multiplex PCR. The table shows a few hundred thousand clones, with roughly 90% occurring only once. This CDR3 has 15 amino acids. In germline, CDR1 is MDHEN, CDR2 SYDVKM. Trimming pared 9 bases from V and 0 bases from J, leaving 15 bases between. This chain uses TRBV28 with TRBJ1-3; D is possibly TRBD1 (5 bases). Sequencing input: PBMCs or T cells enriched from blood (not recorded which). This sequence was found in a woman between 50 and 59 years old who had recovered from COVID-19. In DNA form, the CDR3 reads TGTGCCAGTATATCGGGACTGTCCTCTGGAAACACCATATATTTT. It yields the protein CASISGLSSGNTIYF.